Shown below are 14 T cell receptor beta chains from a single sample sequenced in a study of blood T cell repertoires in COVID-19. TCRdb's copy holds only in-frame clones and misses some; the assay was immunoSEQ multiplex PCR. The sample lists some 140,000 clones, roughly 85% seen once, with about 3.6% in the top ten. Material for sequencing was peripheral blood. These receptor sequences come from a man between 60 and 70 years old with acute or convalescent COVID-19.

The V call is TRBV5-5, the J call TRBJ1-5, with 8 bases lining up with TRBD1. Trimming removed 2 bases from V and 8 bases from J; junction bases left unmatched: 6. Germline V lookup: CDR1 SGHKS, CDR2 YYEKEE (reference sequence). This CDR3 has 14 amino acids. CDR3 amino acids: CASSFRGPFEPQHF. In DNA, the CDR3 is TGTGCCAGCAGCTTCAGGGGGCCCTTTGAGCCCCAGCATTTT.

The chain joins TRBV7-2 to TRBJ2-7; D possibly corresponds to TRBD1 (6 bases). The CDR3 runs to 14 residues. Germline lookup yields CDR1 SGHTA and CDR2 FQGNSA. Trimming shortened V by 2 bases and J by 2 bases, and 10 bases separated the two germline ends. The CDR3 protein is CASSLRDTAYEQYF. As DNA, the CDR3 is TGTGCCAGCAGCTTAAGGGACACCGCCTACGAGCAGTACTTC.

This clone was found once. The V call is TRBV21-1, the J call TRBJ1-4; TRBD1 is the table's D call, not checked against the DNA. TRBV21-1 constitutes a pseudogene. The CDR3 sequence is 18 residues long. CDR3 DNA sequence: TGTGCCAGCAGCAAAAAGAGGGTCGACAGGGGGCGCAATGAAAAACTGTTTTTT. Protein sequence: CASSKKRVDRGRNEKLFF.

This clone was counted only a few times. The rearrangement uses TRBV28 and TRBJ2-5, with 7 bases that match TRBD1. J lost 1 base, V lost 6 bases, and 8 bases had no gene match. This CDR3 is built from 15 residues. Germline loops: CDR1 MDHEN, CDR2 SYDVKM. This CDR3 reads CASSNQGGGQETQYF. CDR3 in DNA: TGTGCCAGCAGCAACCAAGGGGGCGGCCAAGAGACCCAGTACTTC.

The chain carries TRBV9 and TRBJ2-1; 8 bases line up with TRBD2. CDR1 and CDR2 (germline): SGDLS, YYNGEE. V was pared by 4 bases and J by 3 bases, with 9 bases of the junction left unmatched. This CDR3 is built from 16 residues. For the CDR3, the DNA is TGTGCCAGCAGCCCCCCAAGCGGGAGAGGCTACAATGAGCAGTTCTTC. It encodes CASSPPSGRGYNEQFF.

This clone appeared a few times. The sample holds other DNA sequences that translate to the same CDR3. V gene TRBV5-6 combines with J gene TRBJ2-7; D perhaps matches TRBD2 (6 bases). The V end lost 0 bases, the J end lost 6 bases, and 10 bases lay between the germline ends. This CDR3 spans 13 amino acids. CDR1 SGHDT and CDR2 YYEEEE come from the germline V gene. The CDR3 region has the DNA TGTGCCAGCAGCTTGGGGCAGGGAGGCGAGCAGTACTTC. Translating gives CASSLGQGGEQYF. Filled out from reference TRBV5-6 and TRBJ2-7, the complete variable domain reads DAGVTQSPTHLIKTRGQQVTLRCSPKSGHDTVSWYQQALGQGPQFIFQYYEEEERQRGNFPDRFSGHQFPNYSSELNVNALLLGDSALYLCASSLGQGGEQYFGPGTRLTVT.

The V call is TRBV7-2, the J call TRBJ2-1; D may be TRBD1 (6 bases). The CDR3 spans 15 residues. V lost 1 base and J 5 bases, leaving 12 bases between the germline ends. Germline assignment: CDR1 SGHTA and CDR2 FQGNSA. CDR3: CASSLGRGLNNEQFF. CDR3 nucleotide sequence: TGTGCCAGCAGCTTAGGCAGGGGTTTGAACAATGAGCAGTTCTTC.

This clone appeared a single time. V and J are TRBV7-3 and TRBJ1-1, with D possibly being TRBD1 (5 bases). The V end lost 5 bases, the J end lost 4 bases, and 14 bases lay between the germline ends. CDR3 size: 14 residues. Germline V gene lookup returns CDR1 SGHTA and CDR2 FQGTGA. CDR3 sequence: CASSQEGFGTEAFF. CDR3 nucleotides: TGTGCCAGCAGCCAGGAGGGGTTTGGCACTGAAGCTTTCTTT. The full variable domain, its missing parts supplied by reference TRBV7-3 and TRBJ1-1, is GAGVSQTPSNKVTEKGKYVELRCDPISGHTALYWYRQSLGQGPEFLIYFQGTGAADDSGLPNDRFFAVRPEGSVSTLKIQRTERGDSAVYLCASSQEGFGTEAFFGQGTRLTVV.

The genes are TRBV20-1 and TRBJ1-1; D not resolved. Trimming pared 6 bases from V and 1 base from J, leaving 6 bases between. The CDR3 extends over 11 amino acids. CDR1 is DFQATT, CDR2 SNEGSKA, per germline (reference sequence). The CDR3 loop is CSASGNTEAFF. In nucleotides, the CDR3 is TGCAGTGCATCGGGGAACACTGAAGCTTTCTTT.

This chain joins TRBV5-1 and TRBJ2-3; D gene unclear. The length of the CDR3 is 14 residues. Germline loops: CDR1 SGHRS, CDR2 YFSETQ. V was shortened by 2 bases and J by 2 bases, with 9 bases between the two germline ends. CDR3 residues: CASSLVRDTDTQYF. In DNA, the CDR3 is TGCGCCAGCAGCTTAGTGAGAGACACAGATACGCAGTATTTT. The entire variable domain, with the rest obtained from reference TRBV5-1 and TRBJ2-3, is as follows: KAGVTQTPRYLIKTRGQQVTLSCSPISGHRSVSWYQQTPGQGLQFLFEYFSETQRNKGNFPGRFSGRQFSNSRSEMNVSTLELGDSALYLCASSLVRDTDTQYFGPGTRLTVL.

V is TRBV5-1 and J is TRBJ1-1, with D unclear. Trimming removed 6 bases at V and 5 bases at J, with 8 bases between. CDR3 length equals 11 residues. Germline V gene data show CDR1 as SGHRS and CDR2 as YFSETQ. The CDR3 DNA sequence: TGCGCCAGCAACGGAGAGACTGAAGCTTTCTTT. Its protein is CASNGETEAFF. The full variable domain, rest sourced from reference TRBV5-1 and TRBJ1-1, is KAGVTQTPRYLIKTRGQQVTLSCSPISGHRSVSWYQQTPGQGLQFLFEYFSETQRNKGNFPGRFSGRQFSNSRSEMNVSTLELGDSALYLCASNGETEAFFGQGTRLTVV.

The V gene is TRBV19, the J gene TRBJ2-1; 9 bases fit TRBD2. From germline, CDR1 is LNHDA and CDR2 SQIVND (reference sequence). V was clipped by 3 bases and J by 11 bases; unmatched bases: 11. This CDR3 is 15 amino acids long. In DNA form, the CDR3 reads TGTGCCAGTAGTATCTCGGCGGGAGGGACACTTAAGCAGTTCTTC. It codes for CASSISAGGTLKQFF.

The chain carries TRBV5-6 and TRBJ2-3; no clear D. The V end lost 0 bases, the J end lost 2 bases, and 10 bases lay between the germline ends. Germline V gene data show CDR1 as SGHDT and CDR2 as YYEEEE. There are 15 residues in the CDR3. The CDR3 spells CASSLGIQATDTQYF. The CDR3 DNA reads TGTGCCAGCAGCTTGGGTATCCAGGCCACAGATACGCAGTATTTT.

The V call is TRBV27, the J call TRBJ2-7, with 9 bases aligning to TRBD2. V lost 6 bases to trimming and J lost 1 base; unmatched junction nucleotides: 1. Germline V gene data show CDR1 as MNHEY and CDR2 as SMNVEV (reference sequence). CDR3 length: 13 amino acids. CDR3 in amino acids: CASRTSGSYEQYF. Written as DNA, the CDR3 is TGTGCCAGCAGGACTAGCGGTTCCTACGAGCAGTACTTC.